This T cell receptor (beta chain) was identified in a study of cytomegalovirus exposure and HLA in healthy donors. With regard to this clone: Its antigen is undetermined.

The donors belonged to the roughly 110-subject validation cohort, separate from the roughly 700-subject first cohort. Per germline, CDR1 SGHNT and CDR2 YYREEE (reference sequence). Trimming took 0 bases from V and 1 from J, leaving 7 bases between them. The CDR3 sequence is 14 residues long. Study results and limitations: A classifier reportedly called cytomegalovirus status with high sensitivity and specificity.

Assay used: immunoSEQ multiplex PCR; TCRdb lists only in-frame clones, some missing. The sample consists of some 150,000 clones, about 91% of them appearing once. The sample comprised PBMCs. The origin of this receptor is a woman under 30 in good health and CMV-seropositive. This chain joins TRBV5-4 and TRBJ2-5, with D maybe TRBD1 (5 bases). The CDR3 nucleotides are TGTGCCAGCAGCTTGGGACAGCTCCAAGAGACCCAGTACTTC. This sequence encodes CASSLGQLQETQYF.